The 19 T cell receptor beta chains in this list originate from one sample, sequenced in a study of cytomegalovirus exposure and HLA in healthy donors. Only in-frame clones appear in the TCRdb table, and some are missing; sequencing was by immunoSEQ multiplex PCR. The data show under 250,000 clones, about 90% seen once. Sequencing used PBMCs. The receptors stem from a man aged 18 to 29 in good health and CMV-seropositive.

The rearrangement links TRBV5-1 to TRBJ2-5; 8 bases fit TRBD1. The CDR3 has 13 residues. CDR1 SGHRS and CDR2 YFSETQ come from the germline V gene. Trimming at V came to 3 bases and at J to 4 bases, leaving 2 bases not matched to a gene. The CDR3 bases are TGCGCCAGCAGCTCAGGGGGCCGAGAGACCCAGTACTTC. Amino acid sequence: CASSSGGRETQYF.

This chain links TRBV10-2 with TRBJ2-2, with D perhaps TRBD1 (7 bases). The CDR3 runs to 14 residues. The V gene's germline CDR1 is WSHSY and CDR2 SAAADI. The ends were cut back, 6 bases at V and 6 bases at J, with 14 bases in the middle. CDR3 sequence reads: CASSAGQWPGELFF. CDR3 bases: TGCGCCAGCAGCGCGGGACAGTGGCCCGGGGAGCTGTTTTTT.

The chain links TRBV7-9 to TRBJ1-5; tentative D call: TRBD1 (6 bases). CDR3 length: 13 amino acids. The germline gives CDR1 SEHNR, CDR2 FQNEAQ (reference sequence). V dropped 1 base and J dropped 7 bases, with 8 bases sitting between them. The CDR3 nucleotides read TGTGCCAGCAGCTTAGGGACAGCCCAGCCCCAGCATTTT. Protein sequence: CASSLGTAQPQHF.

This clone was found once. The rearrangement joins TRBV19 to TRBJ1-3; D uncertain. The CDR3 is 15 residues long. Between the trimmed V and J ends, which lost 5 bases and 4 bases, there was a span of 15 bases. Germline CDR1 is LNHDA and CDR2 is SQIVND (reference sequence). The CDR3, as DNA: TGTGCCAGTAGTGGCTCCCCGGGAGAAGGAAACACCATATATTTT. Encoded protein: CASSGSPGEGNTIYF.

The V and J genes are TRBV6-1 and TRBJ1-4, with D unclear. The ends were cut back, 8 bases at V and 1 base at J, with 11 bases in the middle. The CDR3 length is 14 residues. CDR1 MNHNS and CDR2 SASEGT come from the germline V gene. The CDR3 region has the DNA TGTGCCAGCGGTTCGGGAGGAACTAATGAAAAACTGTTTTTT. It translates to CASGSGGTNEKLFF.

The rearrangement uses TRBV2 and TRBJ2-1; 11 bases fit TRBD2. V shed 6 bases, J shed 9 bases, and the junction held 7 bases outside the gene matches. This CDR3 has 14 amino acids. Per germline, CDR1 SNHLY and CDR2 FYNNEI. Here the CDR3 reads CASRSTSGKGEQFF. The CDR3 DNA reads as TGTGCCAGCAGGTCGACTAGCGGGAAGGGTGAGCAGTTCTTC.

The J gene is TRBJ1-2, the V gene TRBV28, with a possible D match to TRBD1 (5 bases). Germline CDR1 and CDR2: MDHEN and SYDVKM. The CDR3 is made up of 13 amino acids. The V end lost 8 bases, the J end lost 0 bases, and 10 bases lay between the germline ends. The CDR3 nucleotides read TGTGCCAGCCTCGACAGTCCTAACTATGGCTACACCTTC. Amino acids: CASLDSPNYGYTF.

The chain couples TRBV2 to TRBJ1-1; tentative D call: TRBD1 (5 bases). This CDR3 contains 15 residues. Germline assignment: CDR1 SNHLY and CDR2 FYNNEI. V was pared by 8 bases and J by 0 bases, with 16 bases between. DNA for the CDR3: TGTGCCAGCGCAAGGTGGGGGGGGATGAACACTGAAGCTTTCTTT. Amino acid sequence: CASARWGGMNTEAFF.

The rearrangement joins TRBV7-6 to TRBJ2-6, with D perhaps TRBD1 or TRBD2 (5 bases each). CDR1 is SGHVS, CDR2 FNYEAQ, per germline. The CDR3 spans 18 residues. V lost 5 bases to trimming and J lost 1 base, with 18 bases between them. The CDR3 protein is CASSRRARTPSGANVLTF. CDR3 sequence (DNA): TGTGCCAGCAGCCGGCGGGCGCGGACACCTTCTGGGGCCAACGTCCTGACTTTC.

The chain recombines TRBV5-1 with TRBJ2-1; possibly TRBD2 for D (6 bases). The CDR3 totals 15 residues. V was trimmed by 2 bases and J by 2 bases, leaving 11 bases between them. The V gene's germline CDR1 is SGHRS and CDR2 YFSETQ. The DNA for the CDR3 is TGCGCCAGCAGCTTCGGCGGGGAACCCTACAATGAGCAGTTCTTC. Its protein product is CASSFGGEPYNEQFF.

The chain is built from TRBV6-1 and TRBJ1-1; D gene ambiguous. This CDR3 region has 16 residues. Germline CDR1 and CDR2: MNHNS and SASEGT. The V end lost 4 bases, the J end lost 7 bases, and 22 bases lay between the germline ends. The CDR3 DNA is TGTGCCAGCAGTGGACGGAGAACATTTGAACGAAGTGAAGCTTTCTTT. It specifies CASSGRRTFERSEAFF.

The genes are TRBV15 and TRBJ2-7; 11 bases line up with TRBD2. Germline trimming cut 0 bases from V and 6 bases from J; bases unmatched to any gene: 7. CDR1 and CDR2 (germline): LNHNV, YYDKDF (reference sequence). This CDR3 has 16 residues. The CDR3 coding sequence is TGTGCCACCAGCAGAGAGGGTGGGCTAGCGGGAGGCGAGCAGTACTTC. Protein: CATSREGGLAGGEQYF.

The rearrangement links TRBV10-3 to TRBJ2-7, with 8 bases aligning to TRBD2. V was pared by 3 bases and J by 3 bases, with 1 base of the junction left unmatched. The CDR3 is made up of 13 amino acids. Germline CDR1 and CDR2: ENHRY and SYGVKD. The CDR3 region is CAISETSGYEQYF. In DNA, the CDR3 is TGTGCCATCAGTGAAACTAGCGGCTACGAGCAGTACTTC.

Regarding this clone: The sample holds other DNA sequences that translate to the same CDR3. The rearrangement joins TRBV29-1 to TRBJ1-2, with TRBD1 identical over 8 bases. The CDR3 extends over 11 amino acids. V lost 6 bases to trimming and J lost 4 bases; unmatched junction nucleotides: 1. Germline assignment: CDR1 SQVTM and CDR2 ANQGSEA. CDR3 loop: CSVTGGYGYTF. CDR3 in DNA: TGCAGCGTCACAGGGGGCTATGGCTACACCTTC. Filled out from reference TRBV29-1 and TRBJ1-2, the complete variable domain reads SAVISQKPSRDICQRGTSLTIQCQVDSQVTMMFWYRQQPGQSLTLIATANQGSEATYESGFVIDKFPISRPNLTFSTLTVSNMSPEDSSIYLCSVTGGYGYTFGSGTRLTVV.

J is TRBJ1-1 and V is TRBV19; D gene uncertain. The CDR3 runs to 14 residues. Trimming took 1 base from V and 0 from J, leaving 6 bases between them. The germline V gene has CDR1 LNHDA and CDR2 SQIVND (reference sequence). The CDR3 DNA reads TGTGCCAGTAGTATAGTACCCATGAACACTGAAGCTTTCTTT. As protein: CASSIVPMNTEAFF.

This rearrangement joins TRBV7-9 to TRBJ1-2; TRBD1 might be the D (5 bases). The CDR3 spans 12 residues. V lost 7 bases, J lost 4 bases, and 10 bases lay in between. The germline V gene has CDR1 SEHNR and CDR2 FQNEAQ (reference sequence). The CDR3 region has the DNA TGTGCCAGCAATATTGACAGCTATGGCTACACCTTC. The encoded protein is CASNIDSYGYTF.

The chain employs TRBV28 and TRBJ2-7, with 8 nucleotides matching TRBD1. The length of the CDR3 is 15 residues. Germline V gives CDR1 MDHEN, CDR2 SYDVKM. V was pared by 4 bases and J by 6 bases, with 11 bases of the junction left unmatched. In DNA, the CDR3 is TGTGCCAGCAGTTCACAGCAGGGGGCGCAGATCGAGCAGTACTTC. Translating gives CASSSQQGAQIEQYF. Full variable domain (remainder filled in from reference TRBV28 and TRBJ2-7): DVKVTQSSRYLVKRTGEKVFLECVQDMDHENMFWYRQDPGLGLRLIYFSYDVKMKEKGDIPEGYSVSREKKERFSLILESASTNQTSMYLCASSSQQGAQIEQYFGPGTRLTVT.

The CDR3 spells CASRSGDRGLEQYF. The DNA for the CDR3 is TGTGCCAGCAGGTCTGGGGACAGGGGCCTCGAGCAGTACTTC. This chain uses TRBV5-5 with TRBJ2-7, with TRBD1 matching over 10 bases. CDR3 length: 14 residues. J was trimmed by 6 bases and V by 5 bases; bases with no gene match: 8. The V gene's germline CDR1 is SGHKS and CDR2 YYEKEE (reference sequence).

The chain joins TRBV6-5 to TRBJ2-7; D is possibly TRBD1 or TRBD2 (5 bases each). In germline, CDR1 is MNHEY, CDR2 SVGAGI. The CDR3 runs to 16 residues. V shed 4 bases and J shed 2 bases, with 18 bases lying between them. Here the CDR3 DNA reads TGTGCCAGCAGTTCACCGGGACGCAAGCACCCCTACGAGCAGTACTTC. Protein: CASSSPGRKHPYEQYF.